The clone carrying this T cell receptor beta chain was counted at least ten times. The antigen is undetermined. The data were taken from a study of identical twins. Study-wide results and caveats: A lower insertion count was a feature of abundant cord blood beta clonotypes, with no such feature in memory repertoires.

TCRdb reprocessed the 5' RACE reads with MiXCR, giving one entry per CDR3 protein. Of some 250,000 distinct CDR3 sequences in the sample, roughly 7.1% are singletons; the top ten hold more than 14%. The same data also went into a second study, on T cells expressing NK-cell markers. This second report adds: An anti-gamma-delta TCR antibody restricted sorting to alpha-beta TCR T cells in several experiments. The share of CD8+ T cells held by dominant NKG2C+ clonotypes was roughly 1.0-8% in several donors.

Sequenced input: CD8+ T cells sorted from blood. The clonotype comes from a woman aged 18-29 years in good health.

Here the CDR3 reads CATSVGTSGYNEQFF. CDR3 DNA: TGTGCCACCAGTGTTGGGACTAGCGGATACAATGAGCAGTTCTTC. The gene calls are TRBV24-1 and TRBJ2-1; the match to TRBD2 covers 11 bases. The germline CDR1 and CDR2 sequences are KGHDR and SFDVKD. The length of the CDR3 is 15 residues. The trim removed 5 bases at V and 4 bases at J, leaving 3 bases unmatched.